This is a list of T cell receptor beta chains from one sample in a study of blood T cell repertoires in COVID-19. This table comes from immunoSEQ multiplex PCR, and its TCRdb copy is limited to in-frame clones, with some not included. The sample lists some 200,000 clones; roughly nine tenths were seen once. Sequencing was performed on peripheral blood. Receptors were obtained from a woman between 18 and 29 years old who had recovered from COVID-19. Each CDR3 is given with its conserved first and last residue. The order of the fields is D gene, V gene, clone size, J gene, CDR3 DNA, CDR3 protein. The D gene is left open where the match is weak. Clone size is not always given. Where it is, it says once, few, many or a class for expanded clones.

d_gene: NA; v_gene: TRBV15; abundance: NA; j_gene: TRBJ1-1; CDR3nt: TGTGCCACCAGCAGAGATTCGGAGATTACGGGGGATTCTGAAGCTTTCTTT; CDR3aa: CATSRDSEITGDSEAFF
d_gene: NA; v_gene: TRBV5-6; abundance: NA; j_gene: TRBJ2-1; CDR3nt: TGTGCCAGCATGAGAGGGAGTGGGTATGAGCAGTTCTTC; CDR3aa: CASMRGSGYEQFF
d_gene: TRBD1; v_gene: TRBV7-6; abundance: NA; j_gene: TRBJ2-5; CDR3nt: TGTGCCAGCAGCCCCCGACAGGGGGGCAAGGAGACCCAGTACTTC; CDR3aa: CASSPRQGGKETQYF
d_gene: NA; v_gene: TRBV12-2; abundance: NA; j_gene: TRBJ2-2; CDR3nt: TGTGCAAGTCGCTTAACGGGTCGACCGGCGGAGCTGTTTTTT; CDR3aa: CASRLTGRPAELFF
d_gene: TRBD1; v_gene: TRBV3-1/TRBV3-2; abundance: NA; j_gene: TRBJ1-2; CDR3nt: TGTGCCAGCAGCCCGACGACAGGGGGTGGCTACACCTTC; CDR3aa: CASSPTTGGGYTF
d_gene: NA; v_gene: TRBV5-4; abundance: NA; j_gene: TRBJ1-2; CDR3nt: TGTGCCAGCAGCTTAGGGGATCCTGCCTATGGCTACACCTTC; CDR3aa: CASSLGDPAYGYTF
d_gene: TRBD2; v_gene: TRBV7-3; abundance: NA; j_gene: TRBJ2-1; CDR3nt: TGCGCCAGCAGCTTACTGGGGGGGAGTAGCGGGAGTTTCTACAATGAGCAGTTCTTC; CDR3aa: CASSLLGGSSGSFYNEQFF
d_gene: NA; v_gene: TRBV5-6; abundance: NA; j_gene: TRBJ2-5; CDR3nt: TGTGCCAGCAGCTGGGCCTCAGGGTTTTCAGAGACCCAGTACTTC; CDR3aa: CASSWASGFSETQYF
d_gene: NA; v_gene: TRBV20-1; abundance: NA; j_gene: TRBJ2-1; CDR3nt: TGCAGTGCTAGTCCCGGAGTAGCTGAGCAGTTCTTC; CDR3aa: CSASPGVAEQFF
d_gene: NA; v_gene: TRBV9; abundance: NA; j_gene: TRBJ2-7; CDR3nt: TGTGCCAGCAGCGCTTGGGACACCCTCAGCCTCGAGCAGTACTTC; CDR3aa: CASSAWDTLSLEQYF
d_gene: NA; v_gene: TRBV11-2; abundance: once; j_gene: TRBJ2-7; CDR3nt: TGTGCCAGCAGCTTTAGCTACGAGCAGTACTTC; CDR3aa: CASSFSYEQYF
d_gene: NA; v_gene: TRBV27; abundance: few; j_gene: TRBJ2-1; CDR3nt: TGTGCCAGCTCCGGACAGACCTTTTTCTTCAATGAGCAGTTCTTC; CDR3aa: CASSGQTFFFNEQFF
d_gene: NA; v_gene: TRBV7-5; abundance: NA; j_gene: TRBJ2-5; CDR3nt: TGTGTCAGAAGCTTAGCTTGGCAGTCGGAGACCCAGTACTTC; CDR3aa: CVRSLAWQSETQYF
d_gene: NA; v_gene: TRBV6-5; abundance: NA; j_gene: TRBJ2-3; CDR3nt: TGTGCCAGCAGTTACTCGAGAGATACGCAGTATTTT; CDR3aa: CASSYSRDTQYF
d_gene: NA; v_gene: TRBV19; abundance: NA; j_gene: TRBJ2-6; CDR3nt: TGTGCCAGTAGTAAGGGGACAGGGGCCAACGTCCTGACTTTC; CDR3aa: CASSKGTGANVLTF
d_gene: NA; v_gene: TRBV6-2/TRBV6-3; abundance: few; j_gene: TRBJ1-5; CDR3nt: TGTGCCAGCAGTCTCGGGGAGGCCAATCAGCCCCAGCATTTT; CDR3aa: CASSLGEANQPQHF
d_gene: NA; v_gene: TRBV4-2; abundance: NA; j_gene: TRBJ2-1; CDR3nt: TGTGCCAGCAGCCCCCCGGAGCGAGGCTCCTACAATGAGCAGTTCTTC; CDR3aa: CASSPPERGSYNEQFF
d_gene: NA; v_gene: TRBV6-5; abundance: NA; j_gene: TRBJ2-7; CDR3nt: TGTGCCAGCAGTTACCTAGGAAGGGGCGAGCAGTACTTC; CDR3aa: CASSYLGRGEQYF
d_gene: NA; v_gene: TRBV27; abundance: NA; j_gene: TRBJ2-7; CDR3nt: TGTGCCAGCAGTTTCAGGGGCCGATCCTACGAGCAGTACTTC; CDR3aa: CASSFRGRSYEQYF
d_gene: NA; v_gene: TRBV6-5; abundance: NA; j_gene: TRBJ2-1; CDR3nt: TGTGCCAGCAGCCTCTATGAGCAGTTCTTC; CDR3aa: CASSLYEQFF
d_gene: TRBD1; v_gene: TRBV19; abundance: NA; j_gene: TRBJ1-1; CDR3nt: TGTGCCAGTAGGGGGACAGCCAACACTGAAGCTTTCTTT; CDR3aa: CASRGTANTEAFF
d_gene: TRBD1; v_gene: TRBV6-6; abundance: NA; j_gene: TRBJ2-2; CDR3nt: TGTGCCAGCAGTCAAACCTTTTCTAGGACAGGGAACACCGGGGAGCTGTTTTTT; CDR3aa: CASSQTFSRTGNTGELFF
d_gene: NA; v_gene: TRBV5-8; abundance: NA; j_gene: TRBJ2-2; CDR3nt: TGTGCCAGCAAAAGAGGTTTGCCCGGGGAGCTGTTTTTT; CDR3aa: CASKRGLPGELFF
d_gene: TRBD2; v_gene: TRBV9; abundance: NA; j_gene: TRBJ2-1; CDR3nt: TGTGCCAGCAGCGCTGGACTAGCGGGAGTCAATGAGCAGTTCTTC; CDR3aa: CASSAGLAGVNEQFF
d_gene: TRBD2; v_gene: TRBV28; abundance: NA; j_gene: TRBJ2-1; CDR3nt: TGTGCCAGCAGTCCCCCGACTAGCGGACCTTACAATGAGCAGTTCTTC; CDR3aa: CASSPPTSGPYNEQFF
d_gene: TRBD2; v_gene: TRBV24-1; abundance: NA; j_gene: TRBJ2-2; CDR3nt: TGTGCCACCAGTGATCCCAGGGTGTCAGCGGGGACCACCGGGGAGCTGTTTTTT; CDR3aa: CATSDPRVSAGTTGELFF
d_gene: NA; v_gene: TRBV6-2/TRBV6-3; abundance: NA; j_gene: TRBJ1-2; CDR3nt: TGTGCCAGCAGTTCCAGACAGTCACCCTATGGCTACACCTTC; CDR3aa: CASSSRQSPYGYTF
d_gene: NA; v_gene: TRBV4-1; abundance: NA; j_gene: TRBJ1-5; CDR3nt: TGCGCCAGCAGCCAACTAGATCAGCCCCAGCATTTT; CDR3aa: CASSQLDQPQHF
d_gene: TRBD2; v_gene: TRBV7-2; abundance: NA; j_gene: TRBJ2-2; CDR3nt: TGTGCCAGCAGCTTCCGGACTAGCGGGAGGGCGAACACCGGGGAGCTGTTTTTT; CDR3aa: CASSFRTSGRANTGELFF
d_gene: NA; v_gene: TRBV3-1/TRBV3-2; abundance: NA; j_gene: TRBJ2-2; CDR3nt: TGTGCCAGCAGCCAAGAAGGGGTCGGGGAGCTGTTTTTT; CDR3aa: CASSQEGVGELFF
d_gene: NA; v_gene: TRBV29-1; abundance: NA; j_gene: TRBJ2-7; CDR3nt: TGCAGCGTAGCAGGGAACGAGCAGTACTTC; CDR3aa: CSVAGNEQYF